This T cell receptor (beta chain) comes out of a study of blood T cell repertoires in COVID-19. Overall study context: Researchers got acute and convalescent COVID-19 samples from the United States, Italy and Spain. Sample material is recorded as cDNA or gDNA derived from T cells, B-cell-depleted T cells, or PBMCs.

Original processing notes: Reference gene primer amplification in the assay estimated nucleated cell counts. Only in-frame clones appear in the TCRdb table, and some are missing; sequencing was by immunoSEQ multiplex PCR. D and trimming were read from the DNA, whereas the V and J calls and clone size are those reported in that table. This table has roughly 100,000 clones, about four fifths appearing once. The CDR3 is 13 residues long. V dropped 6 bases and J dropped 4; count of bases not matched to a gene: 4. Germline assignment: CDR1 SQVTM and CDR2 ANQGSEA. This clone was detected only once. Sequenced sample: peripheral blood. This TCR derives from a woman aged 70 to 79 with acute or convalescent COVID-19. The chain has TRBV29-1 and TRBJ1-4, with 8 bases identical to TRBD1. The CDR3 loop reads CSVRQGNNEKLFF. Here the CDR3 DNA reads TGCAGCGTGAGACAGGGGAATAATGAAAAACTGTTTTTT.